This entry is about one T cell receptor (beta chain). This entry comes from a study of control samples from healthy donors and cancer patients. J lost 0 bases, V lost 5 bases, and 1 base had no gene match. CDR1 and CDR2 from the germline V gene are LNHDA and SQIVND (reference sequence). CDR3 length: 15 residues. Only in-frame clones appear in the TCRdb table, and some are missing; sequencing was by immunoSEQ multiplex PCR. The repertoire includes about 130,000 clones, nearly 90% of them detected once, and over 6.5% sits in the top ten. J is TRBJ2-6 and V is TRBV19; 7 bases are a match to TRBD1. The clonotype comes from a man in his fifties with head and neck cancer. The sample consisted of PBMCs. CDR3 nucleotides: TGTGCCAGTAGTGGACAGGCCTCTGGGGCCAACGTCCTGACTTTC. Its protein product is CASSGQASGANVLTF. Full variable domain (missing parts from reference TRBV19 and TRBJ2-6): DGGITQSPKYLFRKEGQNVTLSCEQNLNHDAMYWYRQDPGQGLRLIYYSQIVNDFQKGDIAEGYSVSREKKESFPLTVTSAQKNPTAFYLCASSGQASGANVLTFGAGSRLTVL.